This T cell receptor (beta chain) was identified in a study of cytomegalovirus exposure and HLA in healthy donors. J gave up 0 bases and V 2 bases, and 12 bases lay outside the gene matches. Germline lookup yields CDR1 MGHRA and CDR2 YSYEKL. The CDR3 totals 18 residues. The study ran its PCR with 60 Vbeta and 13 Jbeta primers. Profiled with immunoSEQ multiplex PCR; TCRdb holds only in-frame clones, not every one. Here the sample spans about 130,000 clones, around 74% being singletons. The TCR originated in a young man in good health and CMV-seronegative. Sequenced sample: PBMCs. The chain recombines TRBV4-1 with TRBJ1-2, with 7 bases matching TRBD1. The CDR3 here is CASSQLPAGTAANYGYTF. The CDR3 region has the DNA TGCGCCAGCAGCCAACTCCCAGCCGGGACAGCAGCTAACTATGGCTACACCTTC.